This section outlines one T cell receptor beta chain sequence together with its context. Its specificity is unknown. This sample is part of a study of T cells in Graves' hyperthyroidism and ophthalmopathy. Trimming shortened V by 4 bases and J by 2 bases, and 8 bases separated the two germline ends. Looked up from germline, CDR1 is SGHTA and CDR2 is FQGNSA. The CDR3 spans 13 residues. Findings of the study overall: A model of 13 V-J pairs discriminated ophthalmopathy from stable hyperthyroidism.

RNA transcripts were the template for amplifying TCR beta CDR3 regions. The HTBI set primed first-round TCR CDR3 RT-PCR. TCRdb reanalysed the multiplex PCR reads using MiXCR and keeps one entry per CDR3 protein. This table has 480,000 or so distinct CDR3 sequences, 40% to 50% appearing once. V usage is TRBV7-2 and J usage is TRBJ1-2; D unclear. Sequenced: peripheral blood or thyroid tissue (not recorded which). The TCR was taken from an adult woman with Graves' disease, either hyperthyroidism or ophthalmopathy (not recorded which). The CDR3 reads CASSSSYNYGYTF. The CDR3 DNA follows: TGTGCCAGCAGCTCTAGTTACAACTATGGCTACACCTTC.